The 12 T cell receptor beta chains in this list originate from one sample, sequenced in a study of blood T cell repertoires in COVID-19. TCRdb's copy holds only in-frame clones and misses some; the assay was immunoSEQ multiplex PCR. Of 150,000 to 200,000 clones listed, 82% were seen once; the top ten hold approximately 8%. The specimen sequenced was peripheral blood. These receptors were taken from a woman between 55 and 75 years old with COVID-19, enrolled during active disease.

V and J are TRBV6-5 and TRBJ2-5; tentative D call: TRBD2 (5 bases). Germline CDR1 and CDR2: MNHEY and SVGAGI. Trimming shortened V by 5 bases and J by 2 bases, and 9 bases separated the two germline ends. The CDR3 sequence is 13 residues long. CDR3 coding DNA: TGTGCCAGCAGTCCTCCGGGGCAAGAGACCCAGTACTTC. It yields the protein CASSPPGQETQYF.

CDR3 residues: CASSRDYQETQYF. The CDR3 bases are TGTGCCAGCAGTCGGGACTACCAAGAGACCCAGTACTTC. The chain carries TRBV14 and TRBJ2-5; D possibly corresponds to TRBD2 (6 bases). CDR1 and CDR2 (germline): SGHDN, FVKESK. This CDR3 region has 13 residues. Trimming left V 6 bases short and J 0 bases short, with 8 bases between.

The chain has TRBV10-2 and TRBJ2-3, with 8 bases identical to TRBD1. V lost 6 bases, J lost 4 bases, and 9 bases stayed unmatched. Germline CDR1 reads WSHSY; CDR2 reads SAAADI. The CDR3 is 15 amino acids. The CDR3 sequence: CASSPRAGGPDTQYF. CDR3 nucleotide sequence: TGCGCCAGCAGCCCCAGGGCAGGGGGCCCAGATACGCAGTATTTT.

A few counts support this clone. The CDR3 here is CASSPRWTGGSPLHF. In DNA form, the CDR3 reads TGTGCCAGCAGCCCCAGATGGACAGGGGGGTCACCCCTCCACTTT. The chain joins TRBV9 to TRBJ1-6; 10 bases match TRBD1. The germline V gene has CDR1 SGDLS and CDR2 YYNGEE. This CDR3 comprises 15 residues. V dropped 4 bases and J dropped 10; count of bases not matched to a gene: 8.

The chain uses TRBV9 and TRBJ1-1; D possibly corresponds to TRBD1 (5 bases). CDR3 length: 14 amino acids. V was shortened by 4 bases and J by 1 base, with 11 bases between the two germline ends. Germline loops: CDR1 SGDLS, CDR2 YYNGEE. Here the CDR3 DNA reads TGTGCCAGCAGCCTCACGGACACGAACACTGAAGCTTTCTTT. This gives the protein CASSLTDTNTEAFF.

V is TRBV5-1 and J is TRBJ2-5; 8 bases fit TRBD2. With V trimmed by 0 bases and J by 3 bases, 4 bases remained unmatched. This CDR3 spans 15 amino acids. Germline V gene data show CDR1 as SGHRS and CDR2 as YFSETQ. CDR3 in amino acids: CASSLDGLAEETQYF. CDR3 DNA: TGCGCCAGCAGCTTGGATGGACTAGCCGAAGAGACCCAGTACTTC.

The chain links TRBV4-1 to TRBJ2-3, with TRBD2 identical over 10 bases. J was trimmed by 2 bases and V by 1 base; bases with no gene match: 9. Germline CDR1 is MGHRA and CDR2 is YSYEKL. The CDR3 consists of 18 residues. CDR3 residues: CASSQGTSGVSFTDTQYF. The DNA for the CDR3 is TGCGCCAGCAGCCAAGGGACTAGCGGAGTTTCATTCACAGATACGCAGTATTTT.

The rearrangement links TRBV12-1 to TRBJ2-3; the table's D call TRBD1 went unverified against the DNA. TRBV12-1 is deemed a pseudogene. The CDR3 consists of 15 residues. The CDR3 reads CASSWGTGGDGTQYF. Written as DNA, the CDR3 is TGTGCCAGCAGCTGGGGGACAGGGGGCGATGGTACGCAGTATTTT.

In this sample, this clone turned up once. The CDR3 sequence is CASSLLGDYEQYV. For the CDR3, the DNA is TGTGCCAGCAGCTTACTGGGAGACTACGAGCAGTACGTC. The V call is TRBV7-9, the J call TRBJ2-7; D possibly corresponds to TRBD2 (5 bases). Trimming took 2 bases from V and 3 from J, leaving 8 bases between them. Germline values: CDR1 SEHNR, CDR2 FQNEAQ (reference sequence). This CDR3 comprises 13 residues.

This clone was seen once. The same CDR3 arises from other DNA sequences in this sample as well. The chain's CDR3 is CASSFLQGSYGYTF. The CDR3 bases are TGTGCCAGCAGCTTTCTACAGGGGAGCTATGGCTACACCTTC. The chain recombines TRBV7-9 with TRBJ1-2; 7 nucleotides line up with TRBD1. V was pared by 3 bases and J by 4 bases, with 5 bases of the junction left unmatched. Germline CDR1 and CDR2: SEHNR and FQNEAQ (reference sequence). The CDR3 length is 14 residues.

The CDR3 loop reads CASSPLSGTDTQYF. The CDR3 region has the DNA TGCGCCAGCAGCCCCCTGTCGGGCACAGATACGCAGTATTTT. The gene calls are TRBV5-1 and TRBJ2-3; no clear D. CDR1 and CDR2 from the germline V gene are SGHRS and YFSETQ. This CDR3 comprises 14 residues. With 4 bases removed from V and 1 base from J, the gap between germline ends came to 10 bases.

The V and J genes are TRBV4-1 and TRBJ2-4; 10 bases are shared with TRBD1. Germline-derived CDR1 and CDR2 are MGHRA and YSYEKL. The ends lost 0 bases at V and 0 bases at J; junction bases unmatched: 5. The CDR3 sequence is 18 residues long. Here the CDR3 reads CASSQEEGQGLAKNIQYF. Here the CDR3 DNA reads TGCGCCAGCAGCCAAGAAGAGGGACAGGGGTTAGCCAAAAACATTCAGTACTTC.